These 15 T cell receptor beta chains were sequenced from one sample in a study of metastatic and nonmetastatic thyroid tumors. All patients reached thyroid surgery having received no treatment beforehand. TCRdb re-called the PCR reads with MiXCR. The sample gives 20,000 to 25,000 clones, around 14% of which show up once; about 20% is in the top ten. Sequenced: blood. Every receptor here comes from a female donor with papillary thyroid cancer or a benign thyroid nodule (not recorded which). Some clones in this sample may be carry-over from other donors' samples.

The table lists this clone with many counts. This chain uses TRBV7-9 with TRBJ2-4, with TRBD1 as a possible D gene (6 bases). Deletions cut 2 bases from V and 5 bases from J, with 10 bases between. CDR1 SEHNR and CDR2 FQNEAQ come from the germline V gene (reference sequence). The CDR3 is made up of 14 amino acids. CDR3 protein: CASSLRGGENIQYF. In DNA form, the CDR3 reads TGTGCCAGCAGCTTACGAGGGGGAGAAAACATTCAGTACTTC.

Note on this clone: At one of its ends the junction is not consistent with the germline gene, which may arise from a read error. The chain has TRBV12-3 or TRBV12-4 and TRBJ1-3; maybe TRBD1 (5 bases). This CDR3 has 14 residues. The CDR3 region is CASSGGSRGNTTYF. DNA of the CDR3: TGTGCCAGCAGCGGTGGCAGTAGGGGAAACACCACATATTTT.

This clone is deemed medium-sized (0.01 to 0.1%). The chain employs TRBV6-1 and TRBJ2-1; D possibly corresponds to TRBD1 (6 bases). Germline values: CDR1 MNHNS, CDR2 SASEGT. The CDR3 sequence is 14 residues long. Trimming stripped 3 bases from V and 6 bases from J, with 12 bases between. The CDR3 nucleotides are TGTGCCAGCAGTGAGGGGACAACAATCAATGAGCAGTTCTTC. Protein: CASSEGTTINEQFF.

This clone has just a few counts. This chain links TRBV6-1 with TRBJ1-5; 7 nucleotides line up with TRBD1. The CDR3 sequence is 15 residues long. Germline V CDR1 and CDR2: MNHNS, SASEGT. Trimming removed 4 bases from V and 0 bases from J; junction bases left unmatched: 3. CDR3 in amino acids: CASSGQGYSNQPQHF. The CDR3, as DNA: TGTGCCAGCAGTGGACAGGGTTATAGCAATCAGCCCCAGCATTTT.

This clone was recorded a few times. The chain joins TRBV6-2 or TRBV6-3 to TRBJ1-2; TRBD1 matches at 8 bases. After removal of 2 bases from V and 3 bases from J, the junction contained 8 bases not matched to a gene. CDR3 size: 16 residues. The germline gives CDR1 MNHEY, CDR2 SVGEGT. The CDR3 nucleotides read TGTGCCAGCAGTTACACATCCCTGACAGGGGACTATGGCTACACCTTC. This codes for CASSYTSLTGDYGYTF.

This clone was counted ten times or more. The chain recombines TRBV27 with TRBJ2-1; a possible D gene is TRBD2 (6 bases). Germline values: CDR1 MNHEY, CDR2 SMNVEV (reference sequence). CDR3 length: 15 amino acids. Trimming removed 4 bases from V and 4 bases from J, with 14 bases in between. The CDR3 is CASSSGGSLYNEQFF. The CDR3 DNA is TGTGCCAGCAGTTCCGGGGGTTCCTTGTACAATGAGCAGTTCTTC.

This clone was detected many times. This chain joins TRBV7-2 and TRBJ1-6; D may be TRBD1 (5 bases). Trimming removed 4 bases at V and 0 bases at J, with 10 bases between. The CDR3 consists of 16 residues. Per the germline V gene, CDR1 is SGHTA and CDR2 is FQGNSA. The CDR3 sequence is CASSSPGGSYNSPLHF. The CDR3 coding sequence is TGTGCCAGCAGCTCGCCCGGGGGCTCCTATAATTCACCCCTCCACTTT.

This clone was detected ten times or more. The chain combines TRBV19 with TRBJ2-1; D unclear. CDR3 length: 14 amino acids. Germline CDR1 reads LNHDA; CDR2 reads SQIVND (reference sequence). V lost 6 bases and J lost 4, with 13 bases in between. CDR3 protein: CASRLAGPYNEQFF. CDR3 DNA sequence: TGTGCCAGTAGACTCGCAGGACCTTACAATGAGCAGTTCTTC.

This clone appeared many times. The rearrangement joins TRBV10-3 to TRBJ2-1; 7 nucleotides align to TRBD1. Per the germline V gene, CDR1 is ENHRY and CDR2 is SYGVKD. CDR3 length equals 13 residues. V lost 2 bases to trimming and J lost 6 bases; unmatched junction nucleotides: 1. The CDR3 sequence: CAISEGQVNEQFF. CDR3 bases: TGTGCCATCAGTGAGGGACAGGTCAATGAGCAGTTCTTC.

At least ten counts were recorded for this clone. V gene TRBV15 combines with J gene TRBJ2-1, with D tentatively TRBD2 (6 bases). Trimming took off 0 bases at V and 1 base at J, with 10 bases between the two ends. The germline CDR1 and CDR2 sequences are LNHNV and YYDKDF (reference sequence). This CDR3 region has 16 residues. The CDR3: CATSRDGDSSYNEQFF. CDR3 bases: TGTGCCACCAGCAGAGATGGGGACTCGTCCTACAATGAGCAGTTCTTC.

In this sample, this clone turned up a few times. A read error may produce the germline difference seen at one junction end. CDR3 residues: CVSSVTGTAGNQPQHF. The CDR3 DNA is TGCGTCAGTAGTGTCACCGGGACGGCGGGAAATCAGCCCCAGCATTTT. This chain connects TRBV19 to TRBJ1-5, with D perhaps matching TRBD1 (5 bases). The germline V gene has CDR1 LNHDA and CDR2 SQIVND (reference sequence). There are 16 residues in the CDR3.

This clone is termed medium-sized. This chain connects TRBV6-1 to TRBJ2-7; D ambiguous. This CDR3 region has 14 residues. The germline V and J ends were trimmed by 5 bases and 2 bases, with 13 bases remaining between them. The germline gives CDR1 MNHNS, CDR2 SASEGT. The DNA of the CDR3 is TGTGCCAGCAGTCGGACCGAACAAACCTACGAGCAGTACTTC. Residues: CASSRTEQTYEQYF.

This clone has at least ten counts. One junction end does not reproduce the germline sequence, and a read error may be involved. The chain joins TRBV7-7 to TRBJ2-1; 8 bases align to TRBD1. This CDR3 contains 13 residues. CDR1 and CDR2 from the germline V gene are SSHAT and FNYEAQ (reference sequence). CDR3 in amino acids: CASSLGQGNEQFF. CDR3 bases: TGTGCTAGCAGCTTAGGACAGGGAAATGAGCAGTTCTTC. Complete variable domain (other parts from reference TRBV7-7 and TRBJ2-1): GAGVSQSPRYKVTKRGQDVTLRCDPISSHATLYWYQQALGQGPEFLTYFNYEAQPDKSGLPSDRFSAERPEGSISTLTIQRTEQRDSAMYRCASSLGQGNEQFFGPGTRLTVL.

CDR3 loop: CASSYAGTVADTQYF. The DNA for the CDR3 is TGTGCCAGCAGTTACGCCGGGACAGTGGCAGATACCCAGTACTTC. The chain employs TRBV6-2 or TRBV6-3 and TRBJ2-5; TRBD1 matches 7 bases. Germline V gene data show CDR1 as MNHEY and CDR2 as SVGEGT. V lost 2 bases to trimming and J lost 8 bases; unmatched junction nucleotides: 11. This CDR3 region has 15 residues.

This clone was recorded a few times. A read error may produce the germline difference seen at one junction end. The V gene is TRBV7-6, the J gene TRBJ2-1; D gene ambiguous. Per the germline V gene, CDR1 is SGHVS and CDR2 is FNYEAQ. The CDR3 is 16 residues long. The CDR3 DNA sequence: TGTGTCAGCAGCTTAGTTAGTAGAGCTGGGCGAGGTGAGCAGTTCTTC. Protein product: CVSSLVSRAGRGEQFF.